A single sample is the source of the 32 T cell receptor beta chains below, sequenced in a study of cytomegalovirus exposure and HLA in healthy donors. The PCR used 60 Vbeta and 13 Jbeta primers. Repertoires were generated with immunoSEQ multiplex PCR, while TCRdb's copy carries only in-frame clones and drops some. The table shows 200,000 to 250,000 clones, with around four fifths occurring only once. Source material: PBMCs. Receptors originate from a boy younger than 10 in good health and CMV-seronegative.

Points on this clone: Other DNA sequences in the same sample also yield this CDR3. The CDR3 coding sequence is TGTGCCAGCAGTCCCTGGGCTGGGCACCCTATTGGCTACACCTTC. Residues: CASSPWAGHPIGYTF. The chain carries TRBV27 and TRBJ1-2, with D uncertain. Germline lookup yields CDR1 MNHEY and CDR2 SMNVEV (reference sequence). The CDR3 is made up of 15 amino acids. The V end was cut by 5 bases, the J end by 7 bases, with 20 bases between.

The chain uses TRBV5-1 and TRBJ2-1; D might be TRBD2 (5 bases). V lost 0 bases and J 3 bases, leaving 10 bases between the germline ends. Germline-derived CDR1 and CDR2 are SGHRS and YFSETQ. This CDR3 contains 15 residues. CDR3 nucleotide sequence: TGCGCCAGCAGCTTGGTCGGGGAGCACTACAATGAGCAGTTCTTC. The encoded protein is CASSLVGEHYNEQFF.

The chain employs TRBV9 and TRBJ2-5, with a possible D match to TRBD2 (5 bases). The end of the DNA is better explained by TRBJ2-7, so the J call may be wrong. Germline V lookup: CDR1 SGDLS, CDR2 YYNGEE. The CDR3 runs to 15 residues. CDR3 bases: TGTGCCAGCAGCGTCTCACTAGTCCCCTCCTACGAGCAGTACTTC. Amino acids: CASSVSLVPSYEQYF.

This clone came up a few times. V gene TRBV5-1 combines with J gene TRBJ1-1; tentative D call: TRBD1 (6 bases). V was shortened by 4 bases and J by 1 base, with 11 bases between the two germline ends. From germline, CDR1 is SGHRS and CDR2 YFSETQ. This CDR3 comprises 14 residues. The DNA for the CDR3 is TGCGCCAGCAGCCACGGACAGTCGAACACTGAAGCTTTCTTT. This gives the protein CASSHGQSNTEAFF. Filled out from reference TRBV5-1 and TRBJ1-1, the complete variable domain reads KAGVTQTPRYLIKTRGQQVTLSCSPISGHRSVSWYQQTPGQGLQFLFEYFSETQRNKGNFPGRFSGRQFSNSRSEMNVSTLELGDSALYLCASSHGQSNTEAFFGQGTRLTVV.

The V call is TRBV6-1, the J call TRBJ1-2; no firm D call. CDR3 length: 15 amino acids. CDR1 is MNHNS and CDR2 is SASEGT in the germline V gene. Trimming shortened V by 2 bases and J by 2 bases, and 12 bases separated the two germline ends. The CDR3 reads CASSENLALNYGYTF. The DNA for the CDR3 is TGTGCCAGCAGTGAAAACCTGGCCCTGAACTATGGCTACACCTTC.

V gene TRBV9 combines with J gene TRBJ2-2, with D maybe TRBD1 (6 bases). Germline CDR1 and CDR2: SGDLS and YYNGEE. The CDR3 covers 16 residues. V lost 3 bases to trimming and J lost 3 bases, with 15 bases between them. The CDR3 protein is CASSAPGARDTGELFF. CDR3 DNA: TGTGCCAGCAGCGCCCCAGGGGCGCGGGACACCGGGGAGCTGTTTTTT.

V gene TRBV11-2 combines with J gene TRBJ2-5, with D possibly matching TRBD1 (8 bases). Trimming took off 4 bases at V and 4 bases at J, with 16 bases between the two ends. Germline CDR1 reads SGHAT; CDR2 reads FQNNGV. The length of the CDR3 is 15 residues. The CDR3 protein is CASSYRGGIGETQYF. CDR3 coding DNA: TGTGCCAGCAGCTACAGGGGGGGTATTGGAGAGACCCAGTACTTC.

This clone was found a few times. This chain's CDR3 is CASSEIGLGGQTQYF. As DNA, the CDR3 is TGTGCCAGCAGTGAGATTGGACTTGGAGGACAGACCCAGTACTTC. The rearrangement uses TRBV25-1 and TRBJ2-5; maybe TRBD2 (5 bases). Germline CDR1 is MGHDK and CDR2 is SYGVNS. V lost 3 bases and J lost 6, with 17 bases in between. The CDR3 sequence is 15 residues long. The variable domain in full, with the rest retrieved from reference TRBV25-1 and TRBJ2-5, is EADIYQTPRYLVIGTGKKITLECSQTMGHDKMYWYQQDPGMELHLIHYSYGVNSTEKGDLSSESTVSRIRTEHFPLTLESARPSHTSQYLCASSEIGLGGQTQYFGPGTRLLVL.

This clone is a singleton in its sample. The chain links TRBV27 to TRBJ2-3; TRBD2 matches 7 bases. The germline V gene has CDR1 MNHEY and CDR2 SMNVEV (reference sequence). The CDR3 has 13 residues. Trimming at V came to 5 bases and at J to 6 bases, leaving 5 bases not matched to a gene. CDR3 region: CASSGRAGDTQYF. In DNA form, the CDR3 reads TGTGCCAGCAGTGGCAGAGCGGGGGATACGCAGTATTTT.

V is TRBV19 and J is TRBJ2-7, with 9 bases lining up with TRBD2. The CDR3 covers 14 residues. V trimming: 3 bases; J trimming: 3 bases; junction bases outside the gene matches: 3. The germline V gene has CDR1 LNHDA and CDR2 SQIVND (reference sequence). The CDR3 sequence: CASSIAGGLYEQYF. The CDR3 DNA reads TGTGCCAGTAGTATCGCGGGGGGGCTCTACGAGCAGTACTTC.

The chain couples TRBV30 to TRBJ1-2; 7 bases match TRBD1. This CDR3 region has 15 residues. From germline, CDR1 is GTSNPN and CDR2 SVGIG (reference sequence). J gave up 8 bases and V 3 bases, and 15 bases lay outside the gene matches. The CDR3 loop is CAWRGEGGDYGGYTF. The CDR3 region has the DNA TGTGCCTGGAGGGGGGAAGGGGGCGATTATGGGGGCTACACCTTC.

DNA for the CDR3: TGTGCCAGCAGTTACATAGCGGGAGACGCCTACGAGCAGTACTTC. This sequence encodes CASSYIAGDAYEQYF. The rearrangement uses TRBV6-6 and TRBJ2-5, with TRBD2 identical over 9 bases. The J call may be in error: the DNA end matches TRBJ2-7 better. The CDR3 has 15 residues. Germline values: CDR1 MNHNY, CDR2 SVGAGI (reference sequence).

This chain links TRBV10-1 with TRBJ2-1; the D gene is possibly TRBD1 (6 bases). Looked up from germline, CDR1 is WNHNN and CDR2 is SYGVQD (reference sequence). This CDR3 is 12 amino acids long. Trimming removed 7 bases at V and 8 bases at J, with 12 bases between. DNA of the CDR3: TGCGCCAGCAATCTAACAGGGCATGAGCAGTTCTTC. It specifies CASNLTGHEQFF.

This clone was picked up one time. The CDR3 DNA is TGTGCCAGCAGTGAATCGTGGCTAGCTGAGGAGACCCAGTACTTC. Its protein is CASSESWLAEETQYF. The chain links TRBV6-1 to TRBJ2-5, with a possible D match to TRBD2 (5 bases). V lost 2 bases, J lost 5 bases, and 15 bases lay in between. Per germline, CDR1 MNHNS and CDR2 SASEGT. The CDR3 loop spans 15 amino acids.

The chain combines TRBV6-6 with TRBJ2-7; D might be TRBD1 (6 bases). CDR1 and CDR2 from the germline V gene are MNHNY and SVGAGI (reference sequence). The germline V and J ends were trimmed by 10 bases and 7 bases, with 11 bases remaining between them. The length of the CDR3 is 10 residues. The DNA for the CDR3 is TGTGCCACCAGGCAGGGGGAGCAGTACTTC. Amino acid sequence: CATRQGEQYF.

This clone was observed a single time. The chain combines TRBV7-2 with TRBJ2-5; D perhaps matches TRBD2 (5 bases). CDR1 and CDR2 from the germline V gene are SGHTA and FQGNSA. CDR3 size: 14 residues. V was trimmed by 3 bases and J by 0 bases, leaving 8 bases between them. CDR3 sequence reads: CASSFIAYQETQYF. In DNA form, the CDR3 reads TGTGCCAGCAGCTTCATAGCGTACCAAGAGACCCAGTACTTC.

J is TRBJ1-1 and V is TRBV6-6, with TRBD1 matching over 9 bases. The CDR3 has 14 amino acids. The trim removed 5 bases at V and 8 bases at J, leaving 9 bases unmatched. CDR1 is MNHNY, CDR2 SVGAGI, per germline (reference sequence). DNA of the CDR3: TGTGCCAGCAGTCCTCCGGGACAGGGTAGGGAAGCTTTCTTT. This sequence encodes CASSPPGQGREAFF.

The count of this clone is one. The chain has TRBV5-4 and TRBJ1-2, with D perhaps matching TRBD1 (6 bases). The CDR3 extends over 17 amino acids. Trimming took off 5 bases at V and 7 bases at J, with 27 bases between the two ends. CDR1 is SGHNT and CDR2 is YYREEE in the germline V gene (reference sequence). CDR3 nucleotide sequence: TGTGCCAGCAGGGACCTTTCGAGCACACAGGGTTCCTTTGGCTACACCTTC. Amino acid sequence: CASRDLSSTQGSFGYTF.

The rearrangement joins TRBV7-3 to TRBJ2-3, with 8 positions matching TRBD1. Unmatched junction bases numbered 8, after V lost 6 bases and J lost 9 bases. The germline V gene encodes CDR1 SGHTA and CDR2 FQGTGA. CDR3 length: 13 residues. In DNA, the CDR3 is TGTGCCAGCAGTACCGGACAGGGAAGCACGCAGTATTTT. Translating it yields CASSTGQGSTQYF.

This chain uses TRBV7-2 with TRBJ2-5; D remains ambiguous. The V end lost 4 bases, the J end lost 1 base, and 10 bases lay between the germline ends. Germline values: CDR1 SGHTA, CDR2 FQGNSA. The CDR3 sequence is 14 residues long. The DNA of the CDR3 is TGTGCCAGCAGCTACGCAAGCGTCCAAGAGACCCAGTACTTC. This codes for CASSYASVQETQYF.

Remarks on this clone: Mismatch with germline at one junction end may stem from a read error. This chain uses TRBV2 with TRBJ1-2; 9 bases line up with TRBD1. This CDR3 is 11 amino acids long. CDR1 and CDR2 from the germline V gene are SNHLY and FYNNEI. CDR3 DNA sequence: TGTGCCGGGTCGACAGGGGGGAGGCGTAATTTC. The encoded protein is CAGSTGGRRNF.

The chain is built from TRBV29-1 and TRBJ2-7, with 10 bases matching TRBD2. The CDR3 runs to 14 residues. V gave up 7 bases and J gave up 6 bases; unmatched junction bases: 12. Germline V gene lookup returns CDR1 SQVTM and CDR2 ANQGSEA. The CDR3: CSAGEGGTSVEQYF. Written as DNA, the CDR3 is TGCAGCGCCGGGGAGGGAGGGACTAGCGTCGAGCAGTACTTC.

In this sample, this clone turned up once. The chain couples TRBV7-8 to TRBJ2-7; 7 nucleotides match TRBD1. The CDR3 consists of 14 residues. CDR1 is SGHVS, CDR2 FQNEAQ, per germline. The V and J ends lost 1 base and 3 bases, in that order; junction bases with no gene match: 3. CDR3 sequence reads: CASSLGQGDYEQYF. CDR3 sequence (DNA): TGTGCCAGCAGCTTAGGACAGGGAGACTACGAGCAGTACTTC.

This sequence joins TRBV30 and TRBJ1-1; maybe TRBD1 (5 bases). Germline CDR1 reads GTSNPN; CDR2 reads SVGIG (reference sequence). The V gene lost 7 bases and the J gene lost 10 bases, with 13 bases spanning the gap. The CDR3 runs to 10 residues. CDR3 residues: CASGDFGAFF. In DNA, the CDR3 is TGTGCCTCGGGGGATTTTGGAGCTTTCTTT.

The chain links TRBV7-6 to TRBJ2-7; 10 nucleotides agree with TRBD2. The CDR3 sequence is 14 residues long. Germline V gene lookup returns CDR1 SGHVS and CDR2 FNYEAQ. Losses at the gene ends were 5 bases for V and 7 bases for J; bases not matched to a gene: 8. In nucleotides, the CDR3 is TGTGCCAGCAGCCAAACGCCGGGACTAGCGGAGCAGTACTTC. The encoded protein is CASSQTPGLAEQYF.

The V and J genes are TRBV13 and TRBJ1-2; tentatively, D is TRBD1 (5 bases). Germline V gene sequence: CDR1 PRHDT, CDR2 FYEKMQ (reference sequence). This CDR3 contains 16 residues. Trimming cost V 0 bases and J 6 bases, with 17 bases left between them. This CDR3 is CASSLGRWGVMDGYTF. The CDR3 nucleotides are TGTGCCAGCAGCTTAGGCCGTTGGGGCGTGATGGATGGCTACACCTTC. The entire variable domain, with the rest obtained from reference TRBV13 and TRBJ1-2, is as follows: AAGVIQSPRHLIKEKRETATLKCYPIPRHDTVYWYQQGPGQDPQFLISFYEKMQSDKGSIPDRFSAQQFSDYHSELNMSSLELGDSALYFCASSLGRWGVMDGYTFGSGTRLTVV.

The V gene is TRBV18, the J gene TRBJ2-4, with D unresolved. CDR1 KGHSH and CDR2 LQKENI come from the germline V gene. CDR3 length: 14 residues. Trimming cost V 6 bases and J 6 bases, with 15 bases left between them. This CDR3 reads CASSHSPGANIQYF. CDR3 coding DNA: TGTGCCAGCTCGCACTCCCCCGGAGCAAACATTCAGTACTTC.

This sequence joins TRBV5-1 and TRBJ2-1; maybe TRBD2 (6 bases). Between the trimmed V and J ends, which lost 5 bases and 0 bases, there was a span of 18 bases. Germline V gene sequence: CDR1 SGHRS, CDR2 YFSETQ. The CDR3 length is 17 residues. CDR3 sequence: CASSGSVAGNSYNEQFF. The CDR3 coding sequence is TGCGCCAGCAGTGGGTCCGTGGCGGGAAACTCCTACAATGAGCAGTTCTTC.

This clone turned up a few times. V and J are TRBV6-1 and TRBJ1-5; D might be TRBD1 (5 bases). The V and J ends lost 0 bases and 3 bases respectively, with 12 bases between them. CDR3 length: 16 residues. Germline CDR1 and CDR2: MNHNS and SASEGT. The CDR3 reads CASSEAPDSLNQPQHF. In nucleotides, the CDR3 is TGTGCCAGCAGTGAAGCGCCCGACAGCCTCAATCAGCCCCAGCATTTT.

This rearrangement joins TRBV7-2 to TRBJ2-3; 7 positions match TRBD2. This CDR3 comprises 14 residues. The trim removed 4 bases at V and 4 bases at J, leaving 5 bases unmatched. Germline V gene lookup returns CDR1 SGHTA and CDR2 FQGNSA. The CDR3 sequence: CASSSGLGPDTQYF. The CDR3 bases are TGTGCCAGCAGCTCCGGACTAGGACCAGATACGCAGTATTTT.

Regarding this clone: The junction differs from germline at one of its ends, possibly a read error. The chain couples TRBV7-9 to TRBJ1-2; 8 bases are a match to TRBD1. The CDR3 consists of 16 residues. Germline V gene sequence: CDR1 SEHNR, CDR2 FQNEAQ (reference sequence). For the CDR3, the DNA is TGTTCCAGCAGCTTAAGCCCGGGACAGGCAAACTATGGCTACACCTTC. Translating gives CSSSLSPGQANYGYTF.

The gene calls are TRBV5-5 and TRBJ2-3; 11 nucleotides align to TRBD2. This CDR3 contains 14 residues. Germline V lookup: CDR1 SGHKS, CDR2 YYEKEE (reference sequence). V was pared by 5 bases and J by 7 bases, with 6 bases of the junction left unmatched. CDR3 loop: CASSPSGGLYTQYF. Here the CDR3 DNA reads TGTGCCAGCAGTCCTAGCGGGGGGTTGTATACGCAGTATTTT.